The sequence of this T cell receptor (beta chain) was determined in a study of T cell responses to AZD1222 COVID-19 vaccine. Points from the study as a whole: The study found vaccine-associated CD4 TCRs spanning spike, dominant at 160-218 and 743-854. Close to half of all spike-specific TCRs reportedly target regions of the variants that are unmutated. Only five to seven individuals given AZD1222 were seropositive at baseline. Donors were largely white British and mainly female; clonal diversity was possibly underestimated.

Libraries were prepared by immunoSEQ multiplex PCR; TCRdb keeps only in-frame clonotypes and omits some of them. The table records some 150,000 clones, 88% of them present only once. Note on this clone: What it binds is not known.

Germline V gene data show CDR1 as MNHEY and CDR2 as SVGAGI. The CDR3 spans 15 residues. Deletions cut 5 bases from V and 2 bases from J, with 15 bases between. The sequence derives from an adult who received the AZD1222 COVID-19 vaccine. This material consisted of peripheral blood, taken 28 days after the second AZD1222 dose. V and J are TRBV6-5 and TRBJ1-2, with a possible D match to TRBD1 (5 bases). The CDR3 DNA is TGTGCCAGCAGTCCCATAGGAGGGGCCAACTATGGCTACACCTTC. Amino acids: CASSPIGGANYGYTF.